The 2 T cell receptor beta chains presented below share a single source sample, sequenced in a study of pediatric ulcerative colitis. Measured with immunoSEQ multiplex PCR; TCRdb has only the in-frame clones, and not every one. The repertoire has tens of thousands of clones, 80% to 90% of them found once; the top ten carry approximately 3.4%. The specimen sequenced was blood. The receptors were sampled from a boy aged 10-17 years with severe ulcerative colitis.

The chain links TRBV13 to TRBJ2-1, with TRBD2 matching over 8 bases. This CDR3 comprises 15 residues. The germline V gene has CDR1 PRHDT and CDR2 FYEKMQ (reference sequence). V was pared by 5 bases and J by 0 bases, with 3 bases of the junction left unmatched. CDR3 bases: TGTGCCAGCAGCGCCAGCGGGAGCTCCTACAATGAGCAGTTCTTC. It is translated as CASSASGSSYNEQFF.

V and J are TRBV6-5 and TRBJ2-5; 7 positions match TRBD1. The CDR3 extends over 14 amino acids. Germline assignment: CDR1 MNHEY and CDR2 SVGAGI. After removal of 4 bases from V and 8 bases from J, the junction contained 10 bases not matched to a gene. The CDR3: CASSLTRDSFTQYF. Written as DNA, the CDR3 is TGTGCCAGCAGTTTAACCCGGGACAGTTTCACCCAGTACTTC.